These 21 T cell receptor beta chains originate from one sample sequenced in a study of T cells in localized non-small cell lung cancer. Only in-frame clones appear in the TCRdb table, and some are missing; sequencing was by immunoSEQ multiplex PCR. The table includes tens of thousands of clones, around 88% detected once. The material sequenced was peripheral blood, taken before any cancer treatment. The source of these receptors is a man aged 35 to 69 with stage I lung adenocarcinoma.

The V call is TRBV6-5, the J call TRBJ1-4, with 7 bases identical to TRBD1. CDR3 length: 13 residues. J was trimmed by 8 bases and V by 8 bases; bases with no gene match: 8. Germline V gives CDR1 MNHEY, CDR2 SVGAGI. CDR3 DNA sequence: TGTGCCAGCTCGAGGGGGCTGGGGGAAAAACTGTTTTTT. This encodes CASSRGLGEKLFF.

The chain uses TRBV7-3 and TRBJ2-2, with 10 nucleotides matching TRBD2. The germline V gene has CDR1 SGHTA and CDR2 FQGTGA. The CDR3 extends over 15 amino acids. Trimming took 3 bases from V and 6 from J; bases not matched to a gene: 4. CDR3 nucleotides: TGTGCCAGCAGCTTTCTAGCGGGAGACCCCGGGGAGCTGTTTTTT. It is translated as CASSFLAGDPGELFF.

In DNA, the CDR3 is TGTGCCAGTAGTATAGTTAGTGGAGGAACGGCGGGCCAGCCCCAGCATTTT. This codes for CASSIVSGGTAGQPQHF. The chain employs TRBV19 and TRBJ1-5; D remains unclear. This CDR3 region has 17 residues. V was trimmed by 1 base and J by 7 bases, leaving 20 bases between them. CDR1 and CDR2 (germline): LNHDA, SQIVND (reference sequence).

The genes are TRBV6-1 and TRBJ2-7; D unresolved. Germline assignment: CDR1 MNHNS and CDR2 SASEGT. The V and J ends lost 6 bases and 3 bases respectively, with 12 bases between them. This CDR3 has 13 residues. As DNA, the CDR3 is TGTGCCAGCAGACCCGGATCAGGCTACGAGCAGTACTTC. As protein: CASRPGSGYEQYF.

The rearrangement links TRBV7-2 to TRBJ1-4; D not resolved. V was shortened by 5 bases and J by 8 bases, with 18 bases between the two germline ends. The V gene's germline CDR1 is SGHTA and CDR2 FQGNSA. The CDR3 length is 15 residues. The CDR3 DNA reads as TGTGCCAGCAGCCCCCGGGGATCGGATGTGGAAAAACTGTTTTTT. Translating gives CASSPRGSDVEKLFF.

This chain uses TRBV7-2 with TRBJ2-7; D perhaps matches TRBD2 (6 bases). V shed 1 base and J shed 3 bases, with 10 bases lying between them. Germline loops: CDR1 SGHTA, CDR2 FQGNSA. This CDR3 spans 14 amino acids. The CDR3 spells CASSLGGIVYEQYF. CDR3 sequence (DNA): TGTGCCAGCAGCTTAGGCGGGATTGTCTACGAGCAGTACTTC.

The V and J genes are TRBV5-1 and TRBJ2-2; 7 bases agree with TRBD1. This CDR3 region has 16 residues. Trimming took 4 bases from V and 2 from J; bases not matched to a gene: 8. Germline-derived CDR1 and CDR2 are SGHRS and YFSETQ. CDR3 sequence: CASSPLRQGNTGELFF. The DNA of the CDR3 is TGCGCCAGCAGCCCCCTTAGACAGGGCAACACCGGGGAGCTGTTTTTT.

A few counts support this clone. The chain has TRBV2 and TRBJ1-1; D not resolved. The CDR3 is 13 amino acids. V dropped 4 bases and J dropped 4 bases, with 10 bases sitting between them. CDR1 SNHLY and CDR2 FYNNEI come from the germline V gene. Here the CDR3 reads CASSAGSGTEAFF. In DNA, the CDR3 is TGTGCCAGCAGTGCGGGAAGCGGCACTGAAGCTTTCTTT.

This clone was recorded a few times. CDR3 region: CASSLVGRETQYF. The CDR3 coding sequence is TGTGCCAGCAGCTTGGTGGGGAGAGAGACCCAGTACTTC. The chain joins TRBV5-6 to TRBJ2-5; TRBD2 is a possible D gene (5 bases). The V gene's germline CDR1 is SGHDT and CDR2 YYEEEE. The V and J ends lost 0 bases and 4 bases respectively, with 7 bases between them. The CDR3 covers 13 residues.

The rearrangement uses TRBV7-2 and TRBJ2-5; weak D call: TRBD1 (6 bases). Trimming left V 4 bases short and J 3 bases short, with 18 bases between. This CDR3 comprises 16 residues. The germline V gene has CDR1 SGHTA and CDR2 FQGNSA. In DNA form, the CDR3 reads TGTGCCAGCAGCTGGGGGCCCCCGGGCCCAGAAGAGACCCAGTACTTC. As protein: CASSWGPPGPEETQYF.

The chain employs TRBV29-1 and TRBJ1-5, with a tentative D call TRBD1 (6 bases). V lost 6 bases and J lost 0, with 9 bases in between. Germline-derived CDR1 and CDR2 are SQVTM and ANQGSEA. This CDR3 is 13 amino acids long. The CDR3 bases are TGCAGCGTACAGGGTAATAGCAATCAGCCCCAGCATTTT. Amino acid sequence: CSVQGNSNQPQHF.

The chain employs TRBV7-8 and TRBJ2-6; 7 positions match TRBD2. This CDR3 is 17 amino acids long. Germline CDR1 is SGHVS and CDR2 is FQNEAQ. The V gene end was trimmed by 2 bases and the J gene end by 4 bases; junction bases not matched to a gene: 8. This CDR3 reads CASSLLGGLGGANVLTF. For the CDR3, the DNA is TGTGCCAGCAGCTTACTCGGGGGGTTGGGAGGGGCCAACGTCCTGACTTTC.

This rearrangement joins TRBV11-2 to TRBJ1-1, with D maybe TRBD1 (5 bases). The CDR3 has 16 amino acids. From germline, CDR1 is SGHAT and CDR2 FQNNGV. Trimming left V 5 bases short and J 0 bases short, with 16 bases between. This CDR3 is CASSRGGEVMNTEAFF. Written as DNA, the CDR3 is TGTGCCAGCAGCCGGGGCGGGGAGGTAATGAACACTGAAGCTTTCTTT.

The chain recombines TRBV28 with TRBJ2-1; no firm D call. Germline V gene sequence: CDR1 MDHEN, CDR2 SYDVKM. Trimming removed 4 bases from V and 4 bases from J, with 8 bases in between. The CDR3 sequence is 13 residues long. CDR3 bases: TGTGCCAGCAGTTCATTAAATTACAATGAGCAGTTCTTC. Its translation is CASSSLNYNEQFF.

V usage is TRBV10-3 and J usage is TRBJ2-7; 9 positions agree with TRBD1. Germline CDR1 is ENHRY and CDR2 is SYGVKD. This CDR3 comprises 14 residues. With V trimmed by 3 bases and J by 6 bases, 6 bases remained unmatched. The DNA for the CDR3 is TGTGCCATCAGTGACTCAGAGACAGGGGGCGAGCAGTACTTC. This gives the protein CAISDSETGGEQYF.

The chain is built from TRBV28 and TRBJ1-3, with D perhaps TRBD1 (5 bases). Between the trimmed V and J ends, which lost 2 bases and 3 bases, there was a span of 11 bases. Germline V gene lookup returns CDR1 MDHEN and CDR2 SYDVKM. This CDR3 is built from 15 residues. In DNA form, the CDR3 reads TGTGCCAGCAGTTTACCGGGGCCCAATGGAAACACCATATATTTT. The encoded protein is CASSLPGPNGNTIYF.

The chain links TRBV4-3 to TRBJ1-2; D call uncertain. This CDR3 has 14 amino acids. Trimming removed 0 bases from V and 4 bases from J, with 9 bases in between. CDR1 and CDR2 (germline): LGHNA, YSLEER. The CDR3 bases are TGCGCCAGCAGCCAAGATTACGCCTCCTATGGCTACACCTTC. Encoded protein: CASSQDYASYGYTF.

The V call is TRBV9, the J call TRBJ1-2; D is perhaps TRBD1 (5 bases). This CDR3 is built from 14 residues. Trimming pared 4 bases from V and 4 bases from J, leaving 14 bases between. Germline-derived CDR1 and CDR2 are SGDLS and YYNGEE. As DNA, the CDR3 is TGTGCCAGCAGCACGACGGGGGGGTCCTATGGCTACACCTTC. Its protein product is CASSTTGGSYGYTF.

This clone was found once. J is TRBJ2-5 and V is TRBV4-2; TRBD1 might be the D (6 bases). The CDR3 has 15 amino acids. Germline V CDR1 and CDR2: LGHNA, YNFKEQ. V was shortened by 1 base and J by 2 bases, with 11 bases between the two germline ends. The CDR3 DNA is TGTGCCAGCAGCCAAGGGACAGCCCAACAAGAGACCCAGTACTTC. As protein: CASSQGTAQQETQYF.

The table lists this clone with a count of one. V usage is TRBV10-3 and J usage is TRBJ2-1, with TRBD2 matching over 9 bases. CDR1 is ENHRY, CDR2 SYGVKD, per germline. This CDR3 has 17 residues. Unmatched junction bases numbered 8, after V lost 2 bases and J lost 3 bases. The CDR3 nucleotides read TGTGCCATCAGTGAGAGATCTAGCGGGAAGCACTACAATGAGCAGTTCTTC. It encodes CAISERSSGKHYNEQFF.

This rearrangement joins TRBV7-9 to TRBJ2-2; a weak D match, TRBD2 (6 bases). There are 14 residues in the CDR3. The germline gives CDR1 SEHNR, CDR2 FQNEAQ (reference sequence). Trimming took off 5 bases at V and 6 bases at J, with 13 bases between the two ends. The CDR3 region is CASSPRELAGELFF. The CDR3 coding sequence is TGTGCCAGCAGCCCACGGGAGCTGGCCGGGGAGCTGTTTTTT. Filled out from reference TRBV7-9 and TRBJ2-2, the complete variable domain reads DTGVSQNPRHKITKRGQNVTFRCDPISEHNRLYWYRQTLGQGPEFLTYFQNEAQLEKSRLLSDRFSAERPKGSFSTLEIQRTEQGDSAMYLCASSPRELAGELFFGEGSRLTVL.